A selection of T cell receptor beta chains follows, all from one sample in a study of blood T cell repertoires in COVID-19. Generated by immunoSEQ multiplex PCR, the TCRdb table keeps only in-frame clones and is missing some. The data contain about 160,000 clones, approximately 86% of them singletons. The sequenced sample consisted of peripheral blood. All receptors come from a woman in her thirties or forties with COVID-19, enrolled during active disease. Both conserved end residues are part of each CDR3. A D gene is named only where the DNA matches it firmly. Not every row has a clone size; where given, it reads once, few, many or a size class.

abundance: -; d_gene: TRBD1; v_gene: TRBV20-1; j_gene: TRBJ1-4; CDR3aa: CSASSGGGEKLFF; CDR3nt: TGCAGTGCTAGTTCAGGGGGCGGTGAAAAACTGTTTTTT
abundance: -; d_gene: -; v_gene: TRBV6-1; j_gene: TRBJ1-1; CDR3aa: CASSEAGQAVYEAFF; CDR3nt: TGTGCCAGCAGTGAAGCAGGCCAGGCCGTTTATGAAGCTTTCTTT
abundance: -; d_gene: TRBD2; v_gene: TRBV10-1; j_gene: TRBJ2-1; CDR3aa: CASSDSGRDNEQFF; CDR3nt: TGCGCCAGCAGTGATAGCGGGAGGGACAATGAGCAGTTCTTC
abundance: -; d_gene: TRBD2; v_gene: TRBV10-3; j_gene: TRBJ2-1; CDR3aa: CAISLTSATYNEQFF; CDR3nt: TGTGCCATCAGTTTGACTAGCGCTACCTACAATGAGCAGTTCTTC
abundance: few; d_gene: -; v_gene: TRBV11-2; j_gene: TRBJ2-4; CDR3aa: CASSLDNVKNIQYF; CDR3nt: TGTGCCAGCAGCTTAGATAATGTCAAAAACATTCAGTACTTC
abundance: -; d_gene: TRBD1; v_gene: TRBV6-5; j_gene: TRBJ1-1; CDR3aa: CASSNYRGVNAEAFF; CDR3nt: TGTGCCAGCAGTAACTACAGGGGCGTCAATGCTGAAGCTTTCTTT
abundance: -; d_gene: -; v_gene: TRBV19; j_gene: TRBJ1-5; CDR3aa: CASTASEQNQPQHF; CDR3nt: TGTGCCAGTACCGCCAGCGAGCAGAATCAGCCCCAGCATTTT
abundance: -; d_gene: -; v_gene: TRBV15; j_gene: TRBJ2-2; CDR3aa: CATSRRRAGAHTGELFF; CDR3nt: TGTGCCACCAGCAGGAGGAGGGCGGGGGCTCACACCGGGGAGCTGTTTTTT
abundance: few; d_gene: -; v_gene: TRBV11-3; j_gene: TRBJ2-1; CDR3aa: CASSQGLLINEQFF; CDR3nt: TGTGCCAGCAGCCAAGGACTATTAATCAATGAGCAGTTCTTC
abundance: -; d_gene: -; v_gene: TRBV7-9; j_gene: TRBJ1-2; CDR3aa: CASSLGQNYGYTF; CDR3nt: TGTGCCAGCAGCTTAGGCCAGAACTATGGCTACACCTTC
abundance: -; d_gene: TRBD1; v_gene: TRBV7-9; j_gene: TRBJ2-7; CDR3aa: CASSTGVGEQYF; CDR3nt: TGTGCCAGCAGCACAGGGGTTGGCGAGCAGTACTTC
abundance: -; d_gene: TRBD2; v_gene: TRBV6-5; j_gene: TRBJ2-5; CDR3aa: CASTFGRAGETQYF; CDR3nt: TGTGCCAGCACTTTCGGGAGGGCCGGGGAGACCCAGTACTTC
abundance: once; d_gene: -; v_gene: TRBV6-5; j_gene: TRBJ1-1; CDR3aa: CASSYVHEGSEAFF; CDR3nt: TGTGCCAGCAGTTACGTGCACGAGGGATCTGAAGCTTTCTTT
abundance: -; d_gene: TRBD2; v_gene: TRBV27; j_gene: TRBJ2-1; CDR3aa: CASSRTSASSYNEQFF; CDR3nt: TGTGCCAGCAGTAGGACTAGCGCGAGCTCCTACAATGAGCAGTTCTTC
abundance: once; d_gene: TRBD2; v_gene: TRBV27; j_gene: TRBJ2-3; CDR3aa: CASSFRLAGRSDTQYF; CDR3nt: TGTGCCAGCAGCTTCCGATTAGCGGGAAGGTCAGATACGCAGTATTTT
abundance: -; d_gene: -; v_gene: TRBV27; j_gene: TRBJ1-2; CDR3aa: CASARPMDRGYGYTF; CDR3nt: TGTGCCAGCGCGAGGCCGATGGACCGAGGGTATGGCTACACCTTC
abundance: once; d_gene: TRBD2; v_gene: TRBV29-1; j_gene: TRBJ2-1; CDR3aa: CSALTSGSVGEQFF; CDR3nt: TGCAGCGCCCTGACTAGCGGGAGCGTAGGTGAGCAGTTCTTC
abundance: -; d_gene: TRBD2; v_gene: TRBV3-1/TRBV3-2; j_gene: TRBJ2-3; CDR3aa: CASSRASGGYTDTQYF; CDR3nt: TGTGCCAGCAGCCGGGCTTCGGGAGGCTACACAGATACGCAGTATTTT
abundance: -; d_gene: -; v_gene: TRBV5-6; j_gene: TRBJ1-3; CDR3aa: CASTPWGGAGNTIYF; CDR3nt: TGTGCCAGCACCCCTTGGGGGGGCGCGGGAAACACCATATATTTT
abundance: -; d_gene: -; v_gene: TRBV2; j_gene: TRBJ2-1; CDR3aa: CASNRNALDEQFF; CDR3nt: TGTGCCAGCAATCGAAACGCGTTGGATGAGCAGTTCTTC
abundance: -; d_gene: TRBD2; v_gene: TRBV28; j_gene: TRBJ2-1; CDR3aa: CASSSSSGGYSYNEQFF; CDR3nt: TGTGCCAGCAGTTCTTCTAGCGGGGGTTACTCCTACAATGAGCAGTTCTTC
abundance: -; d_gene: -; v_gene: TRBV7-6; j_gene: TRBJ2-5; CDR3aa: CASRQISETQYF; CDR3nt: TGTGCCAGCAGACAAATTTCCGAGACCCAGTACTTC
abundance: -; d_gene: -; v_gene: TRBV4-1; j_gene: TRBJ1-2; CDR3aa: CASSQDGRGGAKGYTF; CDR3nt: TGCGCCAGCAGCCAAGATGGACGAGGGGGGGCTAAGGGCTACACCTTC
abundance: few; d_gene: TRBD1; v_gene: TRBV19; j_gene: TRBJ1-5; CDR3aa: CASTPEDRGNQPQHF; CDR3nt: TGTGCCAGTACCCCCGAGGACAGGGGAAATCAGCCCCAGCATTTT
abundance: few; d_gene: -; v_gene: TRBV19; j_gene: TRBJ2-5; CDR3aa: CASSLSKGHPKGETQYF; CDR3nt: TGTGCCAGTAGTCTCAGTAAGGGACACCCTAAAGGGGAGACCCAGTACTTC
abundance: -; d_gene: -; v_gene: TRBV7-9; j_gene: TRBJ1-1; CDR3aa: CASGDRQLMNTEAFF; CDR3nt: TGTGCCAGCGGAGATAGACAGCTAATGAACACTGAAGCTTTCTTT